Below are 30 T cell receptor beta chains sequenced from a single sample in a study of cytomegalovirus exposure and HLA in healthy donors. This PCR relied on a set of 60 Vbeta primers and 13 Jbeta primers. TCRdb's copy holds only in-frame clones and misses some; the assay was immunoSEQ multiplex PCR. The table lists 30,000 to 40,000 clones, roughly 89% of them singletons. Input material: PBMCs. The receptors here all came from a woman in her forties in good health and CMV-seropositive.

This clone was counted once. V and J are TRBV11-2 and TRBJ1-1; 9 bases line up with TRBD1. CDR3 length: 14 amino acids. With 6 bases clipped from V and 3 bases from J, the junction kept 5 bases outside the gene matches. Germline CDR1 reads SGHAT; CDR2 reads FQNNGV. The CDR3, as DNA: TGTGCCAGCAGAGAACAGGGGGCGCACACTGAAGCTTTCTTT. Translating gives CASREQGAHTEAFF.

V and J are TRBV27 and TRBJ2-3, with 9 bases identical to TRBD2. CDR1 and CDR2 from the germline V gene are MNHEY and SMNVEV (reference sequence). CDR3 length: 17 amino acids. The J segment lost 4 bases and the V segment lost 2 bases, leaving 10 bases of the junction unmatched. The CDR3 sequence is CASSLGSRGGGADTQYF. Here the CDR3 DNA reads TGTGCCAGCAGTTTAGGATCCCGGGGCGGGGGGGCAGATACGCAGTATTTT.

The V gene is TRBV4-3, the J gene TRBJ2-1; D remains ambiguous. Trimming removed 1 base from V and 0 bases from J, with 7 bases in between. Germline V gives CDR1 LGHNA, CDR2 YSLEER. CDR3 length: 15 amino acids. The CDR3 nucleotides read TGCGCCAGCAGCCAAGGAGGAAGCTCCTACAATGAGCAGTTCTTC. This translates into CASSQGGSSYNEQFF.

This chain connects TRBV7-9 to TRBJ1-5; 8 bases fit TRBD1. V trimming: 0 bases; J trimming: 5 bases; junction bases outside the gene matches: 9. The CDR3 consists of 17 residues. Germline V gene sequence: CDR1 SEHNR, CDR2 FQNEAQ (reference sequence). The DNA of the CDR3 is TGTGCCAGCAGCTTAGCCCGGACAGGGAGTCCCCATCAGCCCCAGCATTTT. It is translated as CASSLARTGSPHQPQHF.

The sample holds a few counts of this clone. This sequence joins TRBV5-1 and TRBJ2-2, with TRBD1 matching 7 bases. Unmatched junction bases numbered 3, after V lost 4 bases and J lost 0 bases. This CDR3 region has 15 residues. CDR1 is SGHRS, CDR2 YFSETQ, per germline. The CDR3 protein is CASSQGDTNTGELFF. The CDR3 DNA follows: TGCGCCAGCAGCCAGGGGGATACGAACACCGGGGAGCTGTTTTTT.

The J gene is TRBJ2-7, the V gene TRBV19; 8 bases fit TRBD2. CDR3 length equals 14 residues. CDR1 is LNHDA and CDR2 is SQIVND in the germline V gene (reference sequence). Losses at the gene ends were 3 bases for V and 2 bases for J; bases not matched to a gene: 3. CDR3 sequence reads: CASSILAGTYEQYF. DNA of the CDR3: TGTGCCAGTAGTATCTTAGCGGGAACCTACGAGCAGTACTTC.

The chain employs TRBV5-1 and TRBJ1-3; TRBD1 is a possible D gene (5 bases). CDR1 and CDR2 (germline): SGHRS, YFSETQ. Between the trimmed V and J ends, which lost 4 bases and 2 bases, there was a span of 10 bases. CDR3 length: 14 amino acids. The CDR3 DNA follows: TGCGCCAGCAGCGAGACAGCTGCTGGAAACACCATATATTTT. As protein: CASSETAAGNTIYF.

About this clone itself: The germline gene is not matched at one end of the junction; a read error may be the cause. The chain employs TRBV7-8 and TRBJ2-3; no clear D gene. Per the germline V gene, CDR1 is SGHVS and CDR2 is FQNEAQ. This CDR3 has 12 amino acids. CDR3 sequence (DNA): TGTGCGAGCAGATCTAGCACAGATACGCAGTATTTT. This gives the protein CASRSSTDTQYF.

The chain couples TRBV9 to TRBJ1-1; D remains unclear. Germline loops: CDR1 SGDLS, CDR2 YYNGEE. This CDR3 has 14 amino acids. Trimming removed 4 bases from V and 4 bases from J, with 14 bases in between. The CDR3 sequence is CASSTRPESTEAFF. The CDR3 DNA follows: TGTGCCAGCAGCACTCGCCCCGAATCCACTGAAGCTTTCTTT.

The chain couples TRBV28 to TRBJ2-7, with D possibly TRBD2 on 6 matching bases. The V end lost 7 bases, the J end lost 3 bases, and 13 bases lay between the germline ends. The CDR3 contains 13 residues. Germline-derived CDR1 and CDR2 are MDHEN and SYDVKM. DNA for the CDR3: TGTGCCAGCACAATTATGGGGGGCTACGAGCAGTACTTC. Translated, it gives CASTIMGGYEQYF.

This rearrangement joins TRBV18 to TRBJ2-3; TRBD2 matches at 13 bases. This CDR3 has 16 residues. V trimming: 2 bases; J trimming: 2 bases; junction bases outside the gene matches: 1. Germline V gene data show CDR1 as KGHSH and CDR2 as LQKENI. The CDR3 spells CASSPGLAGATDTQYF. The CDR3 coding sequence is TGTGCCAGCTCACCAGGACTAGCGGGGGCCACAGATACGCAGTATTTT.

The chain carries TRBV9 and TRBJ1-4; D is undetermined. This CDR3 contains 16 residues. V gave up 2 bases and J gave up 0 bases, with 11 bases separating them. In germline, CDR1 is SGDLS, CDR2 YYNGEE. The CDR3 coding sequence is TGTGCCAGCAGCGTTGATCCCGGGGCAACTAATGAAAAACTGTTTTTT. Its translation is CASSVDPGATNEKLFF.

The chain couples TRBV4-3 to TRBJ2-3, with TRBD2 matching 10 bases. V gave up 0 bases and J gave up 13 bases; unmatched junction bases: 7. The CDR3 spans 14 residues. Germline V gene data show CDR1 as LGHNA and CDR2 as YSLEER. The CDR3 DNA sequence: TGCGCCAGCAGCCAAGATACTAGCGGGGACGCCAAGTATTTT. It encodes CASSQDTSGDAKYF.

The chain links TRBV2 to TRBJ1-2; 7 bases agree with TRBD1. The CDR3 has 14 amino acids. Germline CDR1 reads SNHLY; CDR2 reads FYNNEI. Trimming took 6 bases from V and 1 from J; bases not matched to a gene: 5. The CDR3 region has the DNA TGTGCCAGCAGAGGACAGGTCCTTAACTATGGCTACACCTTC. Translated: CASRGQVLNYGYTF.

The V call is TRBV5-8, the J call TRBJ2-1, with 7 bases matching TRBD1. Germline lookup yields CDR1 SGHTS and CDR2 YDEGEE. V gave up 4 bases and J gave up 4 bases; unmatched junction bases: 5. CDR3 length: 14 residues. CDR3 nucleotide sequence: TGTGCCAGCAGCCCGGGGACAGATTACAATGAGCAGTTCTTC. The encoded protein is CASSPGTDYNEQFF.

The chain joins TRBV6-5 to TRBJ1-2; no clear D. The CDR3 has 14 amino acids. The germline V and J ends were trimmed by 2 bases and 3 bases, with 10 bases remaining between them. CDR1 MNHEY and CDR2 SVGAGI come from the germline V gene. CDR3 in amino acids: CASSYARQDYGYTF. For the CDR3, the DNA is TGTGCCAGCAGTTACGCCCGACAAGACTATGGCTACACCTTC.

The chain links TRBV19 to TRBJ2-3, with TRBD1 identical over 8 bases. Germline lookup yields CDR1 LNHDA and CDR2 SQIVND (reference sequence). The CDR3 spans 15 residues. V lost 6 bases to trimming and J lost 3 bases; unmatched junction nucleotides: 8. The DNA of the CDR3 is TGTGCCAGTAGGGACCGGGGACAGGCGACAGATACGCAGTATTTT. The encoded protein is CASRDRGQATDTQYF.

The V call is TRBV6-5, the J call TRBJ1-2; a possible D gene is TRBD1 (5 bases). Trimming stripped 4 bases from V and 6 bases from J, with 12 bases between. The CDR3 is 13 amino acids. Germline V CDR1 and CDR2: MNHEY, SVGAGI. As DNA, the CDR3 is TGTGCCAGCAGTTGGGGCAGGGTGAATGGCTACACCTTC. As protein: CASSWGRVNGYTF.

The rearrangement links TRBV19 to TRBJ1-2, with 11 bases aligning to TRBD1. Germline V CDR1 and CDR2: LNHDA, SQIVND (reference sequence). V dropped 2 bases and J dropped 4; count of bases not matched to a gene: 6. The CDR3 spans 16 residues. The CDR3 loop is CASSISRDRGTYGYTF. DNA for the CDR3: TGTGCCAGTAGTATATCCCGGGACAGGGGGACCTATGGCTACACCTTC.

CDR3 amino acids: CASSQVGGTEAFF. The CDR3 DNA is TGCGCCAGCAGCCAAGTCGGGGGCACTGAAGCTTTCTTT. This rearrangement joins TRBV4-1 to TRBJ1-1, with D possibly being TRBD1 (5 bases). The germline V and J ends were trimmed by 1 base and 4 bases, with 7 bases remaining between them. The CDR3 runs 13 residues. In germline, CDR1 is MGHRA, CDR2 YSYEKL.

The chain carries TRBV6-5 and TRBJ2-7; 7 positions match TRBD1. This CDR3 is built from 15 residues. The V segment lost 6 bases and the J segment 0 bases; nucleotides outside the gene matches: 8. Germline CDR1 reads MNHEY; CDR2 reads SVGAGI. The CDR3 bases are TGTGCCAGCAGCAGAGGACAGGCGCTCTCCTACGAGCAGTACTTC. Protein: CASSRGQALSYEQYF.

The V call is TRBV10-3, the J call TRBJ2-7, with 7 bases matching TRBD2. CDR3 length: 13 residues. Per the germline V gene, CDR1 is ENHRY and CDR2 is SYGVKD. The ends lost 8 bases at V and 7 bases at J; junction bases unmatched: 11. Here the CDR3 reads CAIGGLPAGEQYF. CDR3 nucleotide sequence: TGTGCCATCGGGGGACTACCCGCTGGGGAGCAGTACTTC.

The genes are TRBV7-9 and TRBJ2-1, with a weak D call TRBD2 (7 bases). The germline V gene has CDR1 SEHNR and CDR2 FQNEAQ (reference sequence). Trimming removed 3 bases from V and 9 bases from J, with 18 bases in between. The CDR3 spans 15 residues. The CDR3 DNA follows: TGTGCCAGCAGCTTTCAGGGGAGGGAGTCGAGTGAGCAGTTCTTC. Its protein product is CASSFQGRESSEQFF.

The rearrangement links TRBV27 to TRBJ2-1; 10 bases are shared with TRBD2. Per germline, CDR1 MNHEY and CDR2 SMNVEV (reference sequence). The CDR3 contains 17 residues. V lost 4 bases, J lost 5 bases, and 11 bases stayed unmatched. The CDR3 is CASSYSLAGEIHNEQFF. Written as DNA, the CDR3 is TGTGCCAGCAGTTACTCCCTAGCGGGGGAAATCCACAATGAGCAGTTCTTC.

This chain links TRBV9 with TRBJ2-1, with TRBD2 matching over 10 bases. This CDR3 region has 20 residues. Trimming at V came to 3 bases and at J to 7 bases, leaving 22 bases not matched to a gene. Per the germline V gene, CDR1 is SGDLS and CDR2 is YYNGEE. CDR3 sequence (DNA): TGTGCCAGCAGCGGAAGTTTAGGGGATTTTGCTAGCGGGGGAGGTAATGAGCAGTTCTTC. Translation gives CASSGSLGDFASGGGNEQFF.

This rearrangement joins TRBV2 to TRBJ1-2, with TRBD1 matching over 7 bases. Germline V lookup: CDR1 SNHLY, CDR2 FYNNEI. The CDR3 has 11 amino acids. The V segment lost 6 bases and the J segment 11 bases; nucleotides outside the gene matches: 6. The DNA for the CDR3 is TGTGCCAGCAGCTCAGGGGGACAGTACACCTTC. This encodes CASSSGGQYTF.

The chain carries TRBV28 and TRBJ1-2; no clear D. Germline assignment: CDR1 MDHEN and CDR2 SYDVKM. V lost 6 bases to trimming and J lost 8 bases, with 13 bases between them. The length of the CDR3 is 12 residues. DNA of the CDR3: TGTGCCAGCAGCCCCAGAGGGAGAGGCTACACCTTC. Translation: CASSPRGRGYTF.

This chain uses TRBV7-3 with TRBJ1-2; D not certain. The germline V gene encodes CDR1 SGHTA and CDR2 FQGTGA. The CDR3 covers 14 residues. V was trimmed by 1 base and J by 6 bases, leaving 12 bases between them. This CDR3 is CASSLIGGDHGYTF. In nucleotides, the CDR3 is TGTGCCAGCAGCTTAATAGGCGGGGATCATGGCTACACCTTC.

The chain uses TRBV18 and TRBJ2-7; maybe TRBD1 (5 bases). The CDR3 covers 13 residues. From germline, CDR1 is KGHSH and CDR2 LQKENI. V was clipped by 5 bases and J by 5 bases, with 13 bases between them. CDR3 sequence: CASSAQGQHEQYF. DNA of the CDR3: TGTGCCAGCTCAGCGCAGGGTCAACACGAGCAGTACTTC.

V is TRBV25-1 and J is TRBJ2-7; the D gene is possibly TRBD1 (6 bases). This CDR3 has 12 residues. Germline values: CDR1 MGHDK, CDR2 SYGVNS. With 5 bases removed from V and 9 bases from J, the gap between germline ends came to 14 bases. CDR3 DNA: TGTGCCAGCAGTCTTGATGGGGGCTGGCAGTACTTC. Its protein product is CASSLDGGWQYF.